This T cell receptor beta chain was retrieved from a study of T-cell reconstitution after alpha-beta-depleted transplantation in children. CDR3 length: 15 residues. Trimming took 0 bases from V and 7 from J, leaving 12 bases between them. CDR1 is LGHDT and CDR2 is YNNKEL in the germline V gene (reference sequence). This sample's TCRbeta library carried unique molecular identifier barcodes. TCRdb itself ran the PCR reads through MiXCR, one entry per CDR3 protein. The data hold around 500,000 distinct CDR3 sequences, with approximately 22% observed a single time. The chain couples TRBV3-1 to TRBJ2-2; tentative D call: TRBD1 (5 bases). The clonotype originates from a boy under two years old who had a stem cell transplant for acute myeloid leukemia, so the T cells may come from the graft donor. This specimen was PBMCs, mostly from graft donor cells, taken 360 days after TCRalphabeta/CD19-depleted stem cell transplant. The CDR3 nucleotides are TGTGCCAGCAGCCAAGATGCGGAGACAGACGGGGAGCTGTTTTTT. This codes for CASSQDAETDGELFF.